These 15 T cell receptor beta chains were sequenced from one sample in a study of blood T cell repertoires in COVID-19 (dated by TCRdb to about 2020). Libraries were made using the immunoSEQ multiplex PCR assay. Not all clones reach the TCRdb copy of this immuneACCESS table, which keeps in-frame sequences only. Checked studies attribute under half of the gap to unresolved V genes and leave the rest unexplained. This sample comprises roughly 250,000 clones, 75% to 90% of them detected only once. Of the sample, around an eighth is held by the ten largest clones. Sequencing was carried out using peripheral blood. These receptor sequences come from an older woman with active or convalescent COVID-19.

The V gene is TRBV27, the J gene TRBJ2-3; 12 nucleotides align to TRBD2. Germline V CDR1 and CDR2: MNHEY, SMNVEV (reference sequence). Germline trimming cut 5 bases from V and 0 bases from J; bases unmatched to any gene: 9. The CDR3 covers 18 residues. CDR3 in DNA: TGTGCCAGCAGTACCCGGACTAGCGGGGAGACCAGCACAGATACGCAGTATTTT. Residues: CASSTRTSGETSTDTQYF.

DNA for the CDR3: TGTGCCAGCAGCGCTGCCAACGACAGGGACCTTCCAGGTACGCAGTATTTT. Translating gives CASSAANDRDLPGTQYF. The rearrangement joins TRBV9 to TRBJ2-3, with 7 bases identical to TRBD1. After removal of 3 bases from V and 8 bases from J, the junction contained 18 bases not matched to a gene. The CDR3 has 17 residues. Germline lookup yields CDR1 SGDLS and CDR2 YYNGEE.

The chain recombines TRBV19 with TRBJ1-2, with TRBD1 matching over 8 bases. V shed 4 bases and J 6 bases; nucleotides not matched to a gene: 10. This CDR3 has 15 amino acids. Per germline, CDR1 LNHDA and CDR2 SQIVND (reference sequence). The CDR3 region is CASSRRQGIRNGYTF. The DNA of the CDR3 is TGTGCCAGTAGTAGAAGACAGGGGATAAGGAATGGCTACACCTTC.

This clone is a singleton in its sample. This chain joins TRBV9 and TRBJ1-2; 10 bases fit TRBD1. This CDR3 has 16 residues. Per the germline V gene, CDR1 is SGDLS and CDR2 is YYNGEE. V lost 0 bases to trimming and J lost 6 bases; unmatched junction nucleotides: 8. The CDR3 protein is CASSVVDRGLYDGYTF. CDR3 DNA sequence: TGTGCCAGCAGCGTAGTGGACAGGGGGTTATATGATGGCTACACCTTC. Full variable domain (outside the CDR3, taken from reference TRBV9 and TRBJ1-2): DSGVTQTPKHLITATGQRVTLRCSPRSGDLSVYWYQQSLDQGLQFLIQYYNGEERAKGNILERFSAQQFPDLHSELNLSSLELGDSALYFCASSVVDRGLYDGYTFGSGTRLTVV.

V gene TRBV12-1 combines with J gene TRBJ1-2; TRBD1 is the table's D call, not checked against the DNA. TRBV12-1 is described as a pseudogene. The CDR3 is 14 residues long. Here the CDR3 DNA reads TGTGCCAGCAGCTTTGGTGGCAGGGGGCATGGCTACACCTTC. Encoded protein: CASSFGGRGHGYTF.

This rearrangement joins TRBV14 to TRBJ1-1; D not resolved. The germline V gene encodes CDR1 SGHDN and CDR2 FVKESK. The CDR3 has 13 amino acids. Trimming removed 5 bases at V and 0 bases at J, with 7 bases between. CDR3 amino acids: CASSVSVNTEAFF. CDR3 DNA sequence: TGTGCCAGCAGCGTATCTGTGAACACTGAAGCTTTCTTT.

This clone has only one observation. The V and J genes are TRBV7-3 and TRBJ2-3; 7 bases map to TRBD1. The CDR3 contains 15 residues. CDR1 and CDR2 (germline): SGHTA, FQGTGA. V lost 6 bases to trimming and J lost 0 bases; unmatched junction nucleotides: 6. Here the CDR3 reads CASSLTGESTDTQYF. The CDR3 DNA follows: TGTGCCAGCAGTCTCACAGGGGAGAGCACAGATACGCAGTATTTT.

This chain uses TRBV7-9 with TRBJ2-5; 8 bases agree with TRBD1. V trimming: 5 bases; J trimming: 4 bases; junction bases outside the gene matches: 9. The CDR3 consists of 15 residues. Germline-derived CDR1 and CDR2 are SEHNR and FQNEAQ (reference sequence). The CDR3 bases are TGTGCCAGCAGCCCTCAGGGGGCTTGGGTAGAGACCCAGTACTTC. This sequence encodes CASSPQGAWVETQYF.

V is TRBV7-2 and J is TRBJ2-5, with 11 bases aligning to TRBD2. This CDR3 region has 20 residues. V lost 0 bases and J lost 0; bases outside the gene matches: 12. Germline V gene sequence: CDR1 SGHTA, CDR2 FQGNSA. The CDR3 region has the DNA TGTGCCAGCAGCTTAGCGGAACTAGCGGGGGCCCCCCGGTACCAAGAGACCCAGTACTTC. Translation: CASSLAELAGAPRYQETQYF.

The V gene is TRBV2, the J gene TRBJ2-5; a weak D match, TRBD1 (5 bases). V was shortened by 8 bases and J by 5 bases, with 12 bases between the two germline ends. Germline lookup yields CDR1 SNHLY and CDR2 FYNNEI. The CDR3 has 12 residues. The CDR3 region has the DNA TGTGCCAGCGGGGCGGAGCCGGAGACCCAGTACTTC. As protein: CASGAEPETQYF.

This sequence joins TRBV19 and TRBJ2-1, with D possibly matching TRBD2 (5 bases). Trimming pared 4 bases from V and 7 bases from J, leaving 17 bases between. The germline gives CDR1 LNHDA, CDR2 SQIVND (reference sequence). CDR3 length equals 15 residues. CDR3 loop: CASSTLSSGGNEQFF. In DNA form, the CDR3 reads TGTGCCAGTAGTACCCTTTCAAGCGGCGGTAATGAGCAGTTCTTC.

Only a few counts were recorded for this clone. The chain recombines TRBV3-1 (or the pseudogene TRBV3-2) with TRBJ1-6; no reliable D call. V was pared by 2 bases and J by 9 bases, with 20 bases between. The CDR3 is 17 amino acids. Per germline, CDR1 LGHDT and CDR2 YNNKEL (reference sequence). The CDR3 DNA sequence: TGTGCCAGCAGCCAATCCGCCCGCGGCGGGCGCGTTTCACCCCTCCACTTT. This codes for CASSQSARGGRVSPLHF.

This clone occurred many times. The chain carries TRBV5-5 and TRBJ1-1; perhaps TRBD1 as D (5 bases). Germline V lookup: CDR1 SGHKS, CDR2 YYEKEE (reference sequence). This CDR3 spans 15 amino acids. Trimming pared 4 bases from V and 2 bases from J, leaving 15 bases between. This CDR3 is CASSPRGGPNTEAFF. The CDR3 coding sequence is TGTGCCAGCAGCCCCCGGGGGGGACCCAACACTGAAGCTTTCTTT.

The genes are TRBV11-1 and TRBJ1-2; D not resolved. Germline values: CDR1 SGHAT, CDR2 FQDESV (reference sequence). V lost 3 bases and J lost 2, with 4 bases in between. This CDR3 has 12 amino acids. In DNA form, the CDR3 reads TGTGCCAGCAGCTTCGGGAACTATGGCTACACCTTC. This translates into CASSFGNYGYTF.

With regard to this clone: At one boundary the junction diverges from the germline segment, which might be a read error. This sequence joins TRBV27 and TRBJ2-3; weak D call: TRBD1 (5 bases). The CDR3 has 15 amino acids. Germline values: CDR1 MNHEY, CDR2 SMNVEV (reference sequence). CDR3 loop: CANSLTPGAADTQYF. CDR3 sequence (DNA): TGTGCCAACAGTTTAACCCCTGGGGCGGCAGATACGCAGTATTTT.